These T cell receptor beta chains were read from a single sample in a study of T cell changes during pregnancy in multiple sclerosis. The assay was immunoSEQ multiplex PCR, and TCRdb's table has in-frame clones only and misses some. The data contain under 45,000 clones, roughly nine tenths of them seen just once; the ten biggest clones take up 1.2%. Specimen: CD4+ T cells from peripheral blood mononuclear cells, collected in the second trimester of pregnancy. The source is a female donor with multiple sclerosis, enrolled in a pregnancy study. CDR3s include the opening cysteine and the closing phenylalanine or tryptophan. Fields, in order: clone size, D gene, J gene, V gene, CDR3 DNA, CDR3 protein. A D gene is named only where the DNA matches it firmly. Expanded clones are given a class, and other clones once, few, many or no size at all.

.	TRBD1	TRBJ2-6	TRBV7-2	TGTGCCAGCAGCCCGGGACAGGGGTCACGCTCTGGGGCCAACGTCCTGACTTTC	CASSPGQGSRSGANVLTF
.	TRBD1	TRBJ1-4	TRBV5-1	TGCGCCAGCACCCAGGGGGAGGAAGCTAATGAAAAACTGTTTTTT	CASTQGEEANEKLFF
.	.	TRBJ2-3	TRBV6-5	TGTGCCAGCAGTTACTCGGGGCCAAAAGGCACAGATACGCAGTATTTT	CASSYSGPKGTDTQYF
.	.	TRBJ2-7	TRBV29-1	TGCAGCGCTTCACAGGGCCCCTACGAGCAGTACTTC	CSASQGPYEQYF
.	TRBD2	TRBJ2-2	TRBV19	TGTGCCAGTAGTGAACTAGCGGCTAACACCGGGGAGCTGTTTTTT	CASSELAANTGELFF
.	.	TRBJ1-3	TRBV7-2	TGTGCCAGCAGCTTAGGACAGAGTTACTCTGGAAACACCATATATTTT	CASSLGQSYSGNTIYF
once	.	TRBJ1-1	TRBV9	TGTGCCAGCAGCGTGGAAGGGAGCGCTGAAGCTTTCTTT	CASSVEGSAEAFF
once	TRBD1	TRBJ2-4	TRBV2	TGTGCCAGCAGCTCGACAGGGGGGAACATTCAGTACTTC	CASSSTGGNIQYF
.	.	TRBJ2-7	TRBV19	TGTGCCAGTAGCCTACAAGGAGAGCTTTACGAGCAGTACTTC	CASSLQGELYEQYF
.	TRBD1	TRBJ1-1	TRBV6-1	TGTGCCAGCAGTGTGAGGACAGGGGGATCGAACACTGAAGCTTTCTTT	CASSVRTGGSNTEAFF
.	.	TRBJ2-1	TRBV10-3	TGTGCCATCAGTGAGGGCGGAGCACGATTCAATGAGCAGTTCTTC	CAISEGGARFNEQFF
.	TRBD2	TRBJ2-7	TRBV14	TGTGCCAGCAGCCAAGACGGGGGGGCTGCCTACGAGCAGTACTTC	CASSQDGGAAYEQYF
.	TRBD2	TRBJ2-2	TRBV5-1	TGCGCCAGCAGCTTACTAGCGGGAGGCCAGAACACCGGGGAGCTGTTTTTT	CASSLLAGGQNTGELFF